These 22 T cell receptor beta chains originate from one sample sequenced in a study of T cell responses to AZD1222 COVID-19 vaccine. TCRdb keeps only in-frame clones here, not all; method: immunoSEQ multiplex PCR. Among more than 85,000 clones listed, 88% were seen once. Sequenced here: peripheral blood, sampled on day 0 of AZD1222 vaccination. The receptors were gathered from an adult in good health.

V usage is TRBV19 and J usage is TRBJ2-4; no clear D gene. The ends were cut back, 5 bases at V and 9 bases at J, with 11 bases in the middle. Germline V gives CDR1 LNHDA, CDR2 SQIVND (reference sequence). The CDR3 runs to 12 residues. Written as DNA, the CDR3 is TGTGCCAGTAGTGACCCAGGAAGCATTCAGTACTTC. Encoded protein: CASSDPGSIQYF.

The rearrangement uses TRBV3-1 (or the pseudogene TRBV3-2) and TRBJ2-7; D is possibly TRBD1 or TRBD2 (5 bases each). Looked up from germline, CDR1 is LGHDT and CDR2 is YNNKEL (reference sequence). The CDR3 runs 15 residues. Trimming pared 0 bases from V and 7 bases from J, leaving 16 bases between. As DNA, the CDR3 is TGTGCCAGCAGCCAAGACCCGTGGACACTAGGGGAGCAGTACTTC. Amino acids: CASSQDPWTLGEQYF.

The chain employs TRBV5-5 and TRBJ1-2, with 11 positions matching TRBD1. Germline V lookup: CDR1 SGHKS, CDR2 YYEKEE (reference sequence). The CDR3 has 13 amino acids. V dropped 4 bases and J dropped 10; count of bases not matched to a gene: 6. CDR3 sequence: CASSTGDRGTYTF. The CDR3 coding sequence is TGTGCCAGCAGCACTGGGGACAGGGGGACCTACACCTTC.

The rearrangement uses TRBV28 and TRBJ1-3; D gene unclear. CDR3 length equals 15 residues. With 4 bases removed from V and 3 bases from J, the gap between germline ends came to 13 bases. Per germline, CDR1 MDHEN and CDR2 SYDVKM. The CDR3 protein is CASSSMVLGGNTIYF. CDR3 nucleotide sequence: TGTGCCAGCAGTTCTATGGTTTTGGGTGGAAACACCATATATTTT.

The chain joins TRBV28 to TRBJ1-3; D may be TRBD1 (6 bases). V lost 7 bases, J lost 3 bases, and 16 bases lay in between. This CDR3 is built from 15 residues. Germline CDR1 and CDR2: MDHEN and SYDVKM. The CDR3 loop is CASTSQGLVGNTIYF. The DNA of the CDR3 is TGTGCCAGCACGAGTCAGGGGCTTGTTGGAAACACCATATATTTT.

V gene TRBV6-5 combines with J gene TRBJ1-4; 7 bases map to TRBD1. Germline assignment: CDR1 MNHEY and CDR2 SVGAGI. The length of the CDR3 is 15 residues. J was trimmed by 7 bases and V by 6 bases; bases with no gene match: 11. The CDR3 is CASRDRQGKSEKLFF. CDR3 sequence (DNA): TGTGCCAGCAGGGACCGACAGGGAAAAAGTGAAAAACTGTTTTTT.

CDR3 loop: CASSTPLIAGGTTDTQYF. The CDR3 nucleotides are TGTGCCAGTAGTACCCCCCTGATAGCGGGAGGAACCACAGATACGCAGTATTTT. The V gene is TRBV19, the J gene TRBJ2-3; 10 bases fit TRBD2. Germline V gene sequence: CDR1 LNHDA, CDR2 SQIVND (reference sequence). CDR3 size: 18 residues. With V trimmed by 4 bases and J by 2 bases, 12 bases remained unmatched.

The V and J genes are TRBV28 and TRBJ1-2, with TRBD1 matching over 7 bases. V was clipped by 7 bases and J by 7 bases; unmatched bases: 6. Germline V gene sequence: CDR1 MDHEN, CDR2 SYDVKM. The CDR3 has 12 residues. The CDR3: CASTPDRAGYTF. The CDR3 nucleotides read TGTGCCAGCACGCCCGACAGGGCTGGCTACACCTTC.

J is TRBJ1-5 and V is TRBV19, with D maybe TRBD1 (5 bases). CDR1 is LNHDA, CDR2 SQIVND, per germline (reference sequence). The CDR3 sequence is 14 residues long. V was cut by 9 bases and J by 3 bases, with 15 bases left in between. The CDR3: CASSSGGINQPQHF. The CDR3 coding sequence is TGTGCCAGCTCCTCGGGGGGTATCAATCAGCCCCAGCATTTT.

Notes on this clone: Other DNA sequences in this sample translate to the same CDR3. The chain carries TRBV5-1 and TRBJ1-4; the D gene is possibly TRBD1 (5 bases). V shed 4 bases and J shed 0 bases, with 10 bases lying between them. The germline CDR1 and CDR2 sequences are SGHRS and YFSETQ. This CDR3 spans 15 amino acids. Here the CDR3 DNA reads TGCGCCAGCAGCCGGGGGGACTCAACTAATGAAAAACTGTTTTTT. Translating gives CASSRGDSTNEKLFF.

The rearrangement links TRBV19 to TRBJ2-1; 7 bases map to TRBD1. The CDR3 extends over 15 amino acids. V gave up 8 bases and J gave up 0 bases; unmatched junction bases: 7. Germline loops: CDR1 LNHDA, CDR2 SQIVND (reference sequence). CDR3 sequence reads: CASGTGEGSYNEQFF. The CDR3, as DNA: TGTGCCAGTGGTACAGGGGAAGGCTCCTACAATGAGCAGTTCTTC.

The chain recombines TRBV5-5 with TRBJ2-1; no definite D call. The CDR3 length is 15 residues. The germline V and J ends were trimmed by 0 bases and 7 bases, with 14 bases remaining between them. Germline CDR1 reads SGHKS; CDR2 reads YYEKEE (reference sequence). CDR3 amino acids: CASSLGVTTVNEQFF. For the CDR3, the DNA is TGTGCCAGCAGCTTGGGGGTGACGACGGTAAATGAGCAGTTCTTC.

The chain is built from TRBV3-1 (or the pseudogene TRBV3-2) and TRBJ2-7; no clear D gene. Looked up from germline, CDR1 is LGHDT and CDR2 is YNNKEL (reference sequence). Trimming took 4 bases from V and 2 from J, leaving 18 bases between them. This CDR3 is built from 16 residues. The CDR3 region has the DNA TGTGCCAGCAGCCCCCTCACGGTTGTAGGGACCTACGAGCAGTACTTC. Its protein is CASSPLTVVGTYEQYF.

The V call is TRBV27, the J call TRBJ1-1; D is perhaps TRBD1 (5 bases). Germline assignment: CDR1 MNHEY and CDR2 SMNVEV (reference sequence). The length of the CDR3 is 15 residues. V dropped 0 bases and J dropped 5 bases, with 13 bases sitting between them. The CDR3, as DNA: TGTGCCAGCAGTTTATCGGGGGTACGAGAGACTGAAGCTTTCTTT. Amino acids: CASSLSGVRETEAFF.

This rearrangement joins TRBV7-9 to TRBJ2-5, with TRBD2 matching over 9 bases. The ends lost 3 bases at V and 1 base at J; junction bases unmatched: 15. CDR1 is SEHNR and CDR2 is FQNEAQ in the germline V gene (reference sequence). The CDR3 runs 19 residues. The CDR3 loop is CASSFRGIAGGPIQETQYF. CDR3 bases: TGTGCCAGCAGCTTTAGGGGGATCGCGGGAGGGCCGATCCAAGAGACCCAGTACTTC.

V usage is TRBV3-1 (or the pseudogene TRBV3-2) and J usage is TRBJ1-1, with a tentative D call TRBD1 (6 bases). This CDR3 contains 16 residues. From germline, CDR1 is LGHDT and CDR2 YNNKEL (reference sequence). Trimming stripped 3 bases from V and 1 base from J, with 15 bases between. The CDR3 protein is CASSHPGSTGNTEAFF. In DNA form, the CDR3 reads TGTGCCAGCAGCCACCCCGGATCGACAGGGAACACTGAAGCTTTCTTT.

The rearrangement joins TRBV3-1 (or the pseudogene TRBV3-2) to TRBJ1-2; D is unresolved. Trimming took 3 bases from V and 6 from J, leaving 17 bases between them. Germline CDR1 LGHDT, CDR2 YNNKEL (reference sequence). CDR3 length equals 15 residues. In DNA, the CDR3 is TGTGCCAGCAGCCACTTCTCTCCTCTTATAGATGGCTACACCTTC. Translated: CASSHFSPLIDGYTF.

Written as DNA, the CDR3 is TGTGCCAGCAGCTTCGACACTTGGAACTATGGCTACACCTTC. Translating gives CASSFDTWNYGYTF. The chain links TRBV5-5 to TRBJ1-2; D is undetermined. Germline V gene data show CDR1 as SGHKS and CDR2 as YYEKEE (reference sequence). With 2 bases removed from V and 2 bases from J, the gap between germline ends came to 10 bases. The CDR3 has 14 residues.

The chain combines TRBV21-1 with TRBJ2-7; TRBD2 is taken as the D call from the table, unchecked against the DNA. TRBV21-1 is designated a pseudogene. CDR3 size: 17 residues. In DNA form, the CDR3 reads TGTGCCAGCAGCAAATTTGGCGGGAGGTCAGAGGGGTACGAGCAGTACTTC. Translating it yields CASSKFGGRSEGYEQYF.

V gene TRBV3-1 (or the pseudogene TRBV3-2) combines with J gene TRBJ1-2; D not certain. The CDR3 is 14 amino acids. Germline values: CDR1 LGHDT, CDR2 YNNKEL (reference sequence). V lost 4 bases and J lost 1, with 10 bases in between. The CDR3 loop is CASSPVGSNYGYTF. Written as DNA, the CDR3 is TGTGCCAGCAGCCCTGTGGGCAGTAACTATGGCTACACCTTC.

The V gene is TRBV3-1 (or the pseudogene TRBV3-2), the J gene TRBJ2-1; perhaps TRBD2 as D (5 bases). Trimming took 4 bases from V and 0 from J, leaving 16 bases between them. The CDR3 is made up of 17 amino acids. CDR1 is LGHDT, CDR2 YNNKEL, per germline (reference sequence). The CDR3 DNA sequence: TGTGCCAGCAGCCCCGCATACGGGGTGAGCTCCTACAATGAGCAGTTCTTC. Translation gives CASSPAYGVSSYNEQFF.

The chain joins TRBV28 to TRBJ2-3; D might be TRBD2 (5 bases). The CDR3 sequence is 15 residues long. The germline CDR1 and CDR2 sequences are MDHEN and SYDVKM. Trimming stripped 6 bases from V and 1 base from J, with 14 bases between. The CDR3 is CASSYGGSRTDTQYF. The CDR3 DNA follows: TGTGCCAGCAGCTACGGCGGGTCCCGCACAGATACGCAGTATTTT.